The TCR beta chain described here comes from a study of identical twins. Study-level points and caveats: Analyses of zero insertions could be partly confounded by invariant MAIT and iNKT cells.

CDR1 is SGHAT, CDR2 FQNNGV, per germline. J gave up 7 bases and V 0 bases, and 7 bases lay outside the gene matches. The CDR3 runs 15 residues. Everyone who gave samples was a healthy Caucasian. Each CDR3 protein gets one entry after TCRdb re-called the 5' RACE reads with MiXCR. The sample has hundreds of thousands of distinct CDR3 sequences; around 7.5% are singletons. This clonotype was seen at least ten times. Its target is unknown. This sample was also put to use in a study of yellow fever vaccine responses in identical twins.

The V gene is TRBV11-2, the J gene TRBJ2-5, with 8 bases lining up with TRBD1. Input material: PBMCs. This sequence was found in a young woman in good health. The CDR3 loop reads CASSLDLGQGGTQYF. The CDR3 nucleotides read TGTGCCAGCAGCTTAGATCTTGGACAGGGAGGGACCCAGTACTTC.